The 2 T cell receptor beta chains below all came from one sample that was sequenced in a study of blood T cell repertoires in COVID-19. Libraries were prepared by immunoSEQ multiplex PCR; TCRdb keeps only in-frame clonotypes and omits some of them. The table has around 190,000 clones, roughly nine tenths seen once; the top ten hold approximately 2%. Source material: peripheral blood. These receptors were collected from a man between 18 and 29 years old who had recovered from COVID-19.

The rearrangement joins TRBV28 to TRBJ1-2; the match to TRBD1 covers 8 bases. There are 13 residues in the CDR3. Trimming at V came to 5 bases and at J to 3 bases, leaving 2 bases not matched to a gene. The germline CDR1 and CDR2 sequences are MDHEN and SYDVKM. This CDR3 is CASSTDRDYGYTF. DNA of the CDR3: TGTGCCAGCAGTACGGACAGGGACTATGGCTACACCTTC.

This chain connects TRBV4-3 to TRBJ2-2; TRBD2 agrees at 9 bases. The length of the CDR3 is 18 residues. From germline, CDR1 is LGHNA and CDR2 YSLEER. The V gene end was trimmed by 1 base and the J gene end by 7 bases; junction bases not matched to a gene: 13. CDR3 sequence reads: CASSQVFLAGLRGGELFF. The CDR3 DNA sequence: TGCGCCAGCAGCCAAGTTTTCCTAGCGGGACTTCGTGGCGGGGAGCTGTTTTTT.